Presented here are 5 T cell receptor beta chains from one specimen sequenced in a study of a mutant IDH1 vaccine in newly diagnosed glioma. Time point meaning: week 47, end of study. Alongside topical imiquimod, each dose of vaccine comprised 300 ug of mutant IDH1 20-mer peptide. Their cognate antigens are unknown. Libraries were prepared by immunoSEQ multiplex PCR; TCRdb keeps only in-frame clonotypes and omits some of them. The sample carries about 56,000 clones, about 80% recorded once. The material was PBMCs, obtained from a glioma patient whose treatment included an IDH1 peptide vaccine. The receptors shown here come from a man between 50 and 59 years old with glioma.

Only a few counts were recorded for this clone. The chain recombines TRBV6-5 with TRBJ2-1, with 7 bases aligning to TRBD2. The CDR3 spans 15 residues. V dropped 5 bases and J dropped 3; count of bases not matched to a gene: 7. Germline V gene data show CDR1 as MNHEY and CDR2 as SVGAGI. The CDR3 DNA reads as TGTGCCAGCAGTCTCGGGGTAGCGGGCTACAATGAGCAGTTCTTC. Translation gives CASSLGVAGYNEQFF.

This clone was seen only a few times. This chain connects TRBV10-3 to TRBJ1-1; the match to TRBD1 covers 9 bases. The CDR3 length is 13 residues. V gave up 9 bases and J gave up 3 bases; unmatched junction bases: 5. The germline CDR1 and CDR2 sequences are ENHRY and SYGVKD. The CDR3 is CAMTGGWDTEAFF. The CDR3 region has the DNA TGTGCCATGACAGGGGGTTGGGACACTGAAGCTTTCTTT.

This clone has a single count. This chain joins TRBV5-1 and TRBJ1-4; possible D gene TRBD1, 5 bases. V was pared by 7 bases and J by 8 bases, with 15 bases between. The CDR3 consists of 13 residues. From germline, CDR1 is SGHRS and CDR2 YFSETQ. In DNA form, the CDR3 reads TGCGCCAGCCAACAGGCTCCGAAAGAAAAACTGTTTTTT. The encoded protein is CASQQAPKEKLFF.

The chain recombines TRBV19 with TRBJ1-1; D not certain. Looked up from germline, CDR1 is LNHDA and CDR2 is SQIVND (reference sequence). The CDR3 has 12 amino acids. V shed 3 bases and J shed 1 base, with 3 bases lying between them. DNA for the CDR3: TGTGCCAGTAGTATTTGGAACACTGAAGCTTTCTTT. It translates to CASSIWNTEAFF.

J is TRBJ1-1 and V is TRBV11-2; D might be TRBD1 (5 bases). The length of the CDR3 is 16 residues. In germline, CDR1 is SGHAT, CDR2 FQNNGV. V was shortened by 2 bases and J by 1 base, with 14 bases between the two germline ends. CDR3 residues: CASSLRAGNQNTEAFF. CDR3 coding DNA: TGTGCCAGCAGCTTACGGGCAGGGAACCAGAACACTGAAGCTTTCTTT.